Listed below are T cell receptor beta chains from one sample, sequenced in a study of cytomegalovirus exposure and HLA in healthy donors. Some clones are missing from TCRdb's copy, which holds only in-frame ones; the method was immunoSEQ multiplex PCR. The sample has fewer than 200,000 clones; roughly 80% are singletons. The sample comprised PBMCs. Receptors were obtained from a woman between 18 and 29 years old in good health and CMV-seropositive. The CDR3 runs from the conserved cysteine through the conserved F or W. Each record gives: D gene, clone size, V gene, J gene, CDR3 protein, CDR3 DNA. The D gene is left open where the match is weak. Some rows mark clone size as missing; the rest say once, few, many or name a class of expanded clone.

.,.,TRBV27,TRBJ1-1,CASSPLTDLNTEAFF,TGTGCCAGCAGTCCTCTGACAGATCTGAACACTGAAGCTTTCTTT
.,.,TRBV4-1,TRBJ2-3,CASSQGTALPDTQYF,TGCGCCAGCAGCCAAGGCACCGCACTCCCCGATACGCAGTATTTT
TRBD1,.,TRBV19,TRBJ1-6,CASTTGGFGDSPLHF,TGTGCCAGTACCACAGGGGGCTTTGGGGATTCACCCCTCCACTTT
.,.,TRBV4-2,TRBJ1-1,CASSQDPAGLNTEAFF,TGTGCCAGCAGCCAAGATCCGGCAGGATTGAACACTGAAGCTTTCTTT
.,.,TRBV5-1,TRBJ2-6,CASSLLLSSGANVLTF,TGCGCCAGCAGCTTGTTGCTTAGCTCTGGGGCCAACGTCCTGACTTTC
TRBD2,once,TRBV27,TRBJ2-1,CASSLAGASYNEQFF,TGTGCCAGCAGTCTAGCGGGAGCCTCCTACAATGAGCAGTTCTTC
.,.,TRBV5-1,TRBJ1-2,CASSPEGEGYGYTF,TGCGCCAGCAGCCCCGAGGGCGAGGGCTATGGCTACACCTTC
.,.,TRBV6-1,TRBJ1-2,CASSVSSGANYGYTF,TGTGCCAGCAGTGTGTCGTCGGGAGCTAACTATGGCTACACCTTC
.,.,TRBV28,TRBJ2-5,CASSIPGSQETQYF,TGTGCCAGCAGTATCCCGGGATCTCAAGAGACCCAGTACTTC
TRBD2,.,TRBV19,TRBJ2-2,CACLERGDLNTGELFF,TGTGCCTGTCTGGAGCGGGGGGATCTGAACACCGGGGAGCTGTTTTTT
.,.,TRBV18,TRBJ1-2,CASSPVLGSSHYGYTF,TGTGCCAGCTCACCAGTTTTGGGCAGCTCTCACTATGGCTACACCTTC
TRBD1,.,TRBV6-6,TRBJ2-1,CATETGSYNEQFF,TGTGCCACGGAGACAGGGTCCTACAATGAGCAGTTCTTC
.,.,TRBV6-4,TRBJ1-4,CASRWPASGEKLFF,TGTGCCAGCAGATGGCCCGCCTCGGGAGAAAAACTGTTTTTT
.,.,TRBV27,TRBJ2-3,CASSFYDTQYF,TGTGCCAGCAGTTTCTATGATACGCAGTATTTT
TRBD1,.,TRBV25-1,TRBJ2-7,CASSRQGNDEQYF,TGTGCCAGCAGTAGACAGGGGAACGACGAGCAGTACTTC
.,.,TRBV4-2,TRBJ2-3,CASSQAGNRADTQYF,TGTGCCAGCAGCCAAGCCGGGAATCGTGCGGATACGCAGTATTTT
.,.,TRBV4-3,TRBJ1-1,CASSQERQMNTEAFF,TGCGCCAGCAGCCAAGAGAGGCAGATGAACACTGAAGCTTTCTTT
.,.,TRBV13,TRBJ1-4,CASSTGLTNEKLFF,TGTGCCAGCAGCACAGGGTTAACTAATGAAAAACTGTTTTTT
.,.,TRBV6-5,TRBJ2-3,CASPGILFTDTQYF,TGTGCCAGTCCAGGGATACTTTTCACAGATACGCAGTATTTT
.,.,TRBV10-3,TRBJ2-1,CAILGSSYNEQFF,TGTGCCATCCTGGGCAGTTCCTACAATGAGCAGTTCTTC
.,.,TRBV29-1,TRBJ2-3,CSVEDLLTRSGTDTQYF,TGCAGCGTTGAAGACCTTCTTACTAGGAGCGGCACAGATACGCAGTATTTT
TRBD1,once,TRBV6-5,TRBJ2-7,CASSGQGVHYEQYF,TGTGCCAGCAGTGGACAGGGTGTGCACTACGAGCAGTACTTC
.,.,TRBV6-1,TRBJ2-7,CASSEPQGGPYEQYF,TGTGCCAGCAGTGAACCACAGGGTGGTCCCTACGAGCAGTACTTC
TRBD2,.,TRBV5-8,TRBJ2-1,CASSQGLAGDSQQFF,TGTGCCAGCAGCCAAGGACTAGCGGGGGATAGTCAGCAGTTCTTC
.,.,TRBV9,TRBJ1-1,CASSPPSNTEAFF,TGTGCCAGCAGCCCCCCCTCGAACACTGAAGCTTTCTTT
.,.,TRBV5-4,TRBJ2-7,CASSFESGGYEQYF,TGTGCCAGCAGCTTCGAGAGTGGTGGCTACGAGCAGTACTTC
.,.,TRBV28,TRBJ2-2,CASSSDRNTGELFF,TGTGCCAGCAGTTCGGACAGGAACACCGGGGAGCTGTTTTTT
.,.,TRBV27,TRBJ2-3,CASSLRPVGLPTDTQYF,TGTGCCAGCAGTTTACGCCCCGTGGGACTTCCCACAGATACGCAGTATTTT
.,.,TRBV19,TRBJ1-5,CASSMRANNQPQHF,TGTGCCAGTAGTATGCGGGCTAATAATCAGCCCCAGCATTTT
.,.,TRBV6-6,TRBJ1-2,CASSYQGHHGYTF,TGTGCCAGCAGTTACCAGGGACACCATGGCTACACCTTC
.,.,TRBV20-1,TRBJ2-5,CSAFAWETQYF,TGCAGTGCCTTTGCGTGGGAGACCCAGTACTTC
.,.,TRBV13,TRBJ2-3,CASSPEGRRRPSTDTQYF,TGTGCCAGCAGCCCCGAAGGCAGGCGCAGACCTAGCACAGATACGCAGTATTTT
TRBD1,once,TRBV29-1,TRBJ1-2,CSVAGQGSSYGYTF,TGCAGCGTCGCAGGACAGGGAAGTTCCTATGGCTACACCTTC
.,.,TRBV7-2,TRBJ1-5,CASSTDSNQPQHF,TGTGCCAGCAGCACTGATAGCAATCAGCCCCAGCATTTT
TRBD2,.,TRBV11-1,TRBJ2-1,CASSLALAGGWNEQFF,TGTGCCAGCAGCTTAGCCTTAGCGGGGGGATGGAATGAGCAGTTCTTC
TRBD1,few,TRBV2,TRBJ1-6,CATQGRLLHF,TGTGCCACACAGGGGCGGCTCCTCCACTTT
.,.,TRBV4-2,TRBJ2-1,CASSRPSGGPYNEQFF,TGTGCCAGCAGCCGCCCGTCCGGGGGACCTTACAATGAGCAGTTCTTC
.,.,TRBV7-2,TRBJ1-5,CASSLSLTGLSNQPQHF,TGTGCCAGCAGCTTAAGCCTAACAGGGTTGAGCAATCAGCCCCAGCATTTT
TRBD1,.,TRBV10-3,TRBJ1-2,CAISEGGHYGYTF,TGTGCCATCAGTGAAGGGGGCCACTATGGCTACACCTTC
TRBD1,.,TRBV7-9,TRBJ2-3,CASSPIQGPTDTQYF,TGTGCCAGCAGCCCGATACAGGGGCCCACAGATACGCAGTATTTT
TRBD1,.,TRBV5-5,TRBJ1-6,CASSRGGQGALPPLHF,TGTGCCAGCAGCCGGGGAGGACAGGGGGCTTTGCCACCCCTCCACTTT
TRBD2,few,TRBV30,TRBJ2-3,CAWSEYGGRADTQYF,TGTGCCTGGAGTGAATATGGGGGGAGGGCAGATACGCAGTATTTT
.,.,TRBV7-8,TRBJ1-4,CASSLSTRGHNEKLFF,TGTGCCAGCAGCTTAAGCACCAGGGGCCATAATGAAAAACTGTTTTTT
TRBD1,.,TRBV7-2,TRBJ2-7,CATGQGYEQYF,TGTGCCACGGGACAGGGGTACGAGCAGTACTTC
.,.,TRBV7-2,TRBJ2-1,CASSKGGGGGFF,TGTGCCAGCAGCAAGGGTGGCGGGGGCGGGTTCTTC
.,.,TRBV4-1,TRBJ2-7,CASSQDSRSYEQYF,TGCGCCAGCAGCCAGGACAGTCGCTCCTACGAGCAGTACTTC
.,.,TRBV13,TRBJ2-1,CASSLTGVEQFF,TGTGCCAGCAGCTTAACGGGGGTTGAGCAGTTCTTC
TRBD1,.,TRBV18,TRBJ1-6,CASSEQGLVSPLHF,TGTGCCAGCTCAGAACAGGGGCTGGTCTCACCCCTCCACTTT
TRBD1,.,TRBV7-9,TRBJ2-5,CASSSRTGGKETQYF,TGTGCCAGCAGCTCCCGGACAGGGGGGAAAGAGACCCAGTACTTC
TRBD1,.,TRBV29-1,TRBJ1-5,CSASTGGSDQPQHF,TGCAGCGCCTCTACAGGGGGCAGCGATCAGCCCCAGCATTTT
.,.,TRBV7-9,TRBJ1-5,CASSPGESNQPQHF,TGTGCCAGCAGCCCGGGAGAAAGCAATCAGCCCCAGCATTTT